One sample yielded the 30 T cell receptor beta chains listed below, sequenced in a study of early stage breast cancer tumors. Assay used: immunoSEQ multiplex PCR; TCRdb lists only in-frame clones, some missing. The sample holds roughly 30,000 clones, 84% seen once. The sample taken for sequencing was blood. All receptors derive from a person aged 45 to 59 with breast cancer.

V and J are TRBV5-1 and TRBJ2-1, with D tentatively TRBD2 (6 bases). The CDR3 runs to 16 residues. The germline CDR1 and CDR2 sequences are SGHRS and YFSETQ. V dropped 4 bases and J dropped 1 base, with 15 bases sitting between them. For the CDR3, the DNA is TGCGCCAGCAGCCCGGGAGACTTAGTTTCCTACAATGAGCAGTTCTTC. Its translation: CASSPGDLVSYNEQFF.

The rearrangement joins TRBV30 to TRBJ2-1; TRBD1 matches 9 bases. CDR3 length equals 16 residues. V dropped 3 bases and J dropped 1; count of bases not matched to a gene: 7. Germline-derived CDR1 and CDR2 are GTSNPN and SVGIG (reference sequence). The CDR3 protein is CAWRSRTGASYNEQFF. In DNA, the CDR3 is TGTGCCTGGAGAAGCAGGACAGGGGCTTCCTACAATGAGCAGTTCTTC.

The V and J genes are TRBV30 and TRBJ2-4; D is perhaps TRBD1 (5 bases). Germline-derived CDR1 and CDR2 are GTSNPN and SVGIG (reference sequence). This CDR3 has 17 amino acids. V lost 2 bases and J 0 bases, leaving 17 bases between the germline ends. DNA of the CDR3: TGTGCCTGGAGTACCAAGTTTGGGGCACTAGCCAAAAACATTCAGTACTTC. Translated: CAWSTKFGALAKNIQYF.

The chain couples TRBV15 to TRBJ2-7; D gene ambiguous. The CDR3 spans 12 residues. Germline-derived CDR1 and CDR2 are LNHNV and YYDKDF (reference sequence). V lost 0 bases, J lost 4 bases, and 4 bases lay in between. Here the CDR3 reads CATSRDYYEQYF. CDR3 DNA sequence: TGTGCCACCAGCAGAGACTATTACGAGCAGTACTTC.

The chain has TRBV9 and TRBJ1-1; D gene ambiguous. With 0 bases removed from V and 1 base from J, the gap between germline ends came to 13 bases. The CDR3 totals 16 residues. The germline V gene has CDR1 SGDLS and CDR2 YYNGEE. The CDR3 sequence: CASSVAVFPENTEAFF. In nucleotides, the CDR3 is TGTGCCAGCAGCGTAGCCGTTTTCCCAGAGAACACTGAAGCTTTCTTT.

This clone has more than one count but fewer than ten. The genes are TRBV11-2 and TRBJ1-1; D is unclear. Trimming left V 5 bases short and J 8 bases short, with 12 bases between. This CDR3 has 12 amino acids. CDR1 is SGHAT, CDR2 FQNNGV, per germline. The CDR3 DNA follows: TGTGCCAGCAGCCATCCACGACTCGAAGCTTTCTTT. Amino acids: CASSHPRLEAFF.

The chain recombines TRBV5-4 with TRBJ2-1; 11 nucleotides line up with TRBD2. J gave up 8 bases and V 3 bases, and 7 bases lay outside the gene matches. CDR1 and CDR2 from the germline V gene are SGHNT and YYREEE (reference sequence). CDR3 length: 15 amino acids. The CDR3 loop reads CASSYSGRAVYEQFF. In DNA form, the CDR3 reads TGTGCCAGCAGCTATAGCGGGAGGGCCGTGTATGAGCAGTTCTTC.

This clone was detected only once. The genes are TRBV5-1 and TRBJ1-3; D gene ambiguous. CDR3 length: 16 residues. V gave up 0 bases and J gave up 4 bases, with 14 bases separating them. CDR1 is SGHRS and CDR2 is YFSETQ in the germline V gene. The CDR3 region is CASSLVDPAGGNTIYF. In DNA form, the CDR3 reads TGCGCCAGCAGCTTGGTAGACCCGGCAGGAGGAAACACCATATATTTT.

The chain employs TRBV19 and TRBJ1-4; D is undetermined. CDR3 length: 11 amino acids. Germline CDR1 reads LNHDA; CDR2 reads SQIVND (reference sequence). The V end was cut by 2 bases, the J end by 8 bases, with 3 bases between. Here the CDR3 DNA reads TGTGCCAGTAGTATACAGGAAAAACTGTTTTTT. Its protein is CASSIQEKLFF.

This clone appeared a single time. The CDR3 DNA sequence: TGTGCCAGCTCACCAATACCTTCCACCGGCGGACTAAACTATGGCTACACCTTC. It is translated as CASSPIPSTGGLNYGYTF. The chain combines TRBV18 with TRBJ1-2, with D unresolved. The CDR3 contains 18 residues. V lost 2 bases, J lost 2 bases, and 21 bases lay in between. Germline V gene data show CDR1 as KGHSH and CDR2 as LQKENI.

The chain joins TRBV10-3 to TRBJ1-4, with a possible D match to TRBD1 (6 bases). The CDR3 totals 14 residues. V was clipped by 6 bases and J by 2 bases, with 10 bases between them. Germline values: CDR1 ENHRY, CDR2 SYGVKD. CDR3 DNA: TGTGCCATCAGCGGGGGGCGGACTAATGAAAAACTGTTTTTT. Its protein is CAISGGRTNEKLFF.

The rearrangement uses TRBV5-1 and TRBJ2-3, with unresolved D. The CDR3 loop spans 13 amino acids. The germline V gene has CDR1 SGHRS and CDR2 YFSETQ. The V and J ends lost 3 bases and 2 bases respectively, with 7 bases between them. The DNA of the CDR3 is TGCGCCAGCAGCTCAACCATCACAGATACGCAGTATTTT. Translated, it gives CASSSTITDTQYF.

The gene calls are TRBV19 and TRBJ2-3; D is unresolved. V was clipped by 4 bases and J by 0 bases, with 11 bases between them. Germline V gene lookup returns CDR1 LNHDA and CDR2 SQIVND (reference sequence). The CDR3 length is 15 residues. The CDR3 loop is CASSRTVLSTDTQYF. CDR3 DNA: TGTGCCAGTAGTAGAACCGTCCTTAGCACAGATACGCAGTATTTT.

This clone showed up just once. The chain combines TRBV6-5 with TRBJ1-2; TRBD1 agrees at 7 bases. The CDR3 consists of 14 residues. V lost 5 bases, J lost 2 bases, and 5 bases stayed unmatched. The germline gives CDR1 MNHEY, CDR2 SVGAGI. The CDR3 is CASSGPTGNYGYTF. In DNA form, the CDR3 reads TGTGCCAGCAGTGGCCCGACAGGGAACTATGGCTACACCTTC.

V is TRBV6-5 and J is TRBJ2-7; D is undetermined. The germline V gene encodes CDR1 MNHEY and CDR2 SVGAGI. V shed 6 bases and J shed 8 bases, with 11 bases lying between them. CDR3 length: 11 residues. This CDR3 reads CASSPGFQQYF. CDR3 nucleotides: TGTGCCAGCAGCCCCGGCTTCCAGCAGTACTTC.

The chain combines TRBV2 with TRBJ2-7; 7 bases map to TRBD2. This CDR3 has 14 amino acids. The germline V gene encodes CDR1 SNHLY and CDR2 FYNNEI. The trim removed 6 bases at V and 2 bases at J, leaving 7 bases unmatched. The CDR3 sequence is CASSDEGGTYEQYF. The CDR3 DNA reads TGTGCCAGCAGCGACGAGGGAGGGACCTACGAGCAGTACTTC.

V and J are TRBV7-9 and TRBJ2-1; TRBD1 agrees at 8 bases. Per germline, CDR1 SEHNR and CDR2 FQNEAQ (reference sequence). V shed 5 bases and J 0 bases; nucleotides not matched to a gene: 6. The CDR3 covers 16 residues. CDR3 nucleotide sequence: TGTGCCAGCAGCCCAAGGACAGGGAGCTCCTACAATGAGCAGTTCTTC. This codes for CASSPRTGSSYNEQFF.

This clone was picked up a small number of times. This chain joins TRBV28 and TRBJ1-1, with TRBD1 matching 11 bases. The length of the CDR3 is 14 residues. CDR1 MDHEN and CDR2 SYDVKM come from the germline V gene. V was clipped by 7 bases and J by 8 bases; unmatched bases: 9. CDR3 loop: CASTWDRGFTEAFF. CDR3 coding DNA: TGTGCCAGCACCTGGGACAGGGGGTTCACAGAAGCTTTCTTT.

The CDR3 DNA sequence: TGTGCCAGCAGCTTCGGGGTAGCCGCCTACAATGAGCAGTTCTTC. Protein sequence: CASSFGVAAYNEQFF. The gene calls are TRBV5-8 and TRBJ2-1, with TRBD2 as a possible D gene (5 bases). This CDR3 spans 15 amino acids. Germline CDR1 SGHTS, CDR2 YDEGEE. V gave up 2 bases and J gave up 2 bases, with 11 bases separating them.

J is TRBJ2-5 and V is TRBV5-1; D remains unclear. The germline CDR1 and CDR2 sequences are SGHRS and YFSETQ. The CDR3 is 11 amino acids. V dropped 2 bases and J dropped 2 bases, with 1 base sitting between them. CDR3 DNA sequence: TGCGCCAGCAGCTTACAAGAGACCCAGTACTTC. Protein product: CASSLQETQYF.

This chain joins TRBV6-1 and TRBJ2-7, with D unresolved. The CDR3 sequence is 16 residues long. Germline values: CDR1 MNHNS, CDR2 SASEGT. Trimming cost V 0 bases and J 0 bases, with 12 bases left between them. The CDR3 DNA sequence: TGTGCCAGCAGTGAAGCCGGGTACTCCTTCTCCTACGAGCAGTACTTC. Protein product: CASSEAGYSFSYEQYF.

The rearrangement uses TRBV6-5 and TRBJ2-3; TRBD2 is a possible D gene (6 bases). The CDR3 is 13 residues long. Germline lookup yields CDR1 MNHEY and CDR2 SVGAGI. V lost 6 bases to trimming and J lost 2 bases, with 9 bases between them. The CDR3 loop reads CASREGFTDTQYF. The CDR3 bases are TGTGCCAGCAGGGAGGGATTCACAGATACGCAGTATTTT.

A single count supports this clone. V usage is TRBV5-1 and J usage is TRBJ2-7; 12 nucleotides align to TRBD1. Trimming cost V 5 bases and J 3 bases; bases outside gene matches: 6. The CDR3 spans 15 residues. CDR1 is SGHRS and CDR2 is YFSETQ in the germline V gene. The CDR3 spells CASRDGTGGIYEQYF. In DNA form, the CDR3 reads TGCGCCAGCAGGGACGGGACAGGGGGCATCTACGAGCAGTACTTC.

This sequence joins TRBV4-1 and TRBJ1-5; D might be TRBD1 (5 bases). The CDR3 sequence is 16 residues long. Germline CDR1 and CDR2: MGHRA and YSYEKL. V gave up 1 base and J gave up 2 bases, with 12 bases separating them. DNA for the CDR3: TGCGCCAGCAGCCAAGCCGCAGGGTTCCGCAATCAGCCCCAGCATTTT. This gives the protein CASSQAAGFRNQPQHF.

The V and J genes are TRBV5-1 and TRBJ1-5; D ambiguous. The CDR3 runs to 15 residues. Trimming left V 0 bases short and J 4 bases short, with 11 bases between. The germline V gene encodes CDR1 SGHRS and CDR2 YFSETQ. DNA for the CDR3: TGCGCCAGCAGCTTGGAGGGAAAGAATAATCAGCCCCAGCATTTT. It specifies CASSLEGKNNQPQHF.

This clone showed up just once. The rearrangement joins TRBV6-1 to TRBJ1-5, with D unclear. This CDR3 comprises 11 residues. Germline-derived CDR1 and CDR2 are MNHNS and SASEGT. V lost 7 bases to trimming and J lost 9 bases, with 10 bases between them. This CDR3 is CASKNGWPQHF. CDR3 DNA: TGTGCCAGCAAAAATGGGTGGCCCCAGCATTTT.

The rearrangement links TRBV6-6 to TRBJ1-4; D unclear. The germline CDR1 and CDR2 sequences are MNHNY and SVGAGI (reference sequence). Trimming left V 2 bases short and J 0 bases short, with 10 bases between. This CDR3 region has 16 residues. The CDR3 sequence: CASSYQKLATNEKLFF. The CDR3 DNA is TGTGCCAGCAGTTACCAGAAGCTTGCAACTAATGAAAAACTGTTTTTT.

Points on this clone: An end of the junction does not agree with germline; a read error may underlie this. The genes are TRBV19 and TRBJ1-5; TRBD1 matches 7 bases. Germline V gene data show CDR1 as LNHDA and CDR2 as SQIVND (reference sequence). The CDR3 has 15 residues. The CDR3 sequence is CASGMARDSSQPQHF. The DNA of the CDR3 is TGTGCCAGCGGCATGGCGAGGGACAGCAGTCAGCCCCAGCATTTT. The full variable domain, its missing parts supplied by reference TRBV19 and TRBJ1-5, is DGGITQSPKYLFRKEGQNVTLSCEQNLNHDAMYWYRQDPGQGLRLIYYSQIVNDFQKGDIAEGYSVSREKKESFPLTVTSAQKNPTAFYLCASGMARDSSQPQHFGDGTRLSIL.

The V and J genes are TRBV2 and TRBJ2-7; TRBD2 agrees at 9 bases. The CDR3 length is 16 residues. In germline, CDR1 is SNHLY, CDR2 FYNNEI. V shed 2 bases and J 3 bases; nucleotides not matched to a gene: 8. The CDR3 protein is CASSEQGGGGGYEQYF. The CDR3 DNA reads TGTGCCAGCAGTGAACAGGGTGGCGGGGGGGGCTACGAGCAGTACTTC.

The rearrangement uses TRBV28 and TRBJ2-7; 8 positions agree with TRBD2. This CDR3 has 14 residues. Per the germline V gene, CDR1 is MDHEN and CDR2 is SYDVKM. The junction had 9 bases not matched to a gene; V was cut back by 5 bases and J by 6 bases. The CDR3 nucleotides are TGTGCCAGCAGTAGAAGCGGGAGCTTCGGCGAGCAGTACTTC. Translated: CASSRSGSFGEQYF.